This TCR beta chain is drawn from a study of vaccination effects on CD4 cells after COVID-19. Overall study: Participants were given two doses of BNT162b2 or mRNA-1273 vaccine.

General study points: No early post-infection timepoints were available in the study, which also included few convalescent patients.

This CDR3 comprises 15 residues. Trimming pared 4 bases from V and 0 bases from J, leaving 11 bases between. From germline, CDR1 is SGHRS and CDR2 YFSETQ. Here immunoSEQ multiplex PCR was the method, and the copy in TCRdb shows in-frame clones only, minus some. The sample shows more than 35,000 clones, under 80% of them seen only once. Within the ViraFEST assay, antigen-specific CD4+ T cells underwent expansion with viral peptide pools prior to sequencing. Investigators separated out CD4+ T cells once more than nine days of culture had passed. Between March and December 2020, the person had a SARS-CoV-2 infection that PCR confirmed. After about 2 million PBMC were placed in each well, they were cultured with 10 IU/ml IL-2 and 10 ug/ml peptides. On day 3 and again on day 7, half the medium was replaced with IL-2 medium. Note on this clone: The target antigen is unknown.

J is TRBJ1-3 and V is TRBV5-1, with a tentative D call TRBD1 (6 bases). The sample consisted of CD4+ T cells from PBMCs cultured with a peptide pool, taken before COVID-19 vaccination. The sequence was collected from a human donor who had a prior SARS-CoV-2 infection. The CDR3 loop is CASSRGHDSGNTIYF. The CDR3 DNA reads as TGCGCCAGCAGCCGGGGACACGACTCTGGAAACACCATATATTTT.